The 28 T cell receptor beta chains below were found in one sample sequenced in a study of T cell responses to AZD1222 COVID-19 vaccine. Some clones are missing from TCRdb's copy, which holds only in-frame ones; the method was immunoSEQ multiplex PCR. The sample records about 150,000 clones, 91% being singletons. Sequenced here: peripheral blood, sampled on day 0 of AZD1222 vaccination. Every receptor here comes from an adult in good health.

V and J are TRBV9 and TRBJ2-3, with 10 nucleotides matching TRBD2. The V gene end was trimmed by 1 base and the J gene end by 3 bases; junction bases not matched to a gene: 5. Germline V lookup: CDR1 SGDLS, CDR2 YYNGEE. The length of the CDR3 is 16 residues. CDR3 sequence: CASSVLAGVVTDTQYF. CDR3 in DNA: TGTGCCAGCAGCGTACTAGCGGGAGTAGTAACAGATACGCAGTATTTT.

V is TRBV5-1 and J is TRBJ2-5; 9 positions agree with TRBD2. Trimming at V came to 2 bases and at J to 5 bases, leaving 10 bases not matched to a gene. CDR1 is SGHRS and CDR2 is YFSETQ in the germline V gene. The CDR3 contains 16 residues. The CDR3 sequence: CASSLEGLAVYETQYF. CDR3 in DNA: TGCGCCAGCAGCTTAGAGGGACTAGCTGTTTATGAGACCCAGTACTTC.

The rearrangement links TRBV30 to TRBJ1-3, with 7 bases lining up with TRBD1. This CDR3 is 17 amino acids long. After removal of 2 bases from V and 0 bases from J, the junction contained 10 bases not matched to a gene. The germline gives CDR1 GTSNPN, CDR2 SVGIG (reference sequence). The CDR3 spells CAWSRSRDSSSGNTIYF. CDR3 nucleotides: TGTGCCTGGAGTCGAAGTCGGGACAGCAGCTCTGGAAACACCATATATTTT.

The V and J genes are TRBV7-9 and TRBJ2-7, with 13 bases lining up with TRBD2. Germline V gene sequence: CDR1 SEHNR, CDR2 FQNEAQ (reference sequence). The CDR3 sequence is 16 residues long. V was clipped by 7 bases and J by 4 bases; unmatched bases: 10. For the CDR3, the DNA is TGTGCCAGCACCCGACTAGCGGGAGGAAGTAGGTACGAGCAGTACTTC. Translating it yields CASTRLAGGSRYEQYF.

This chain uses TRBV6-1 with TRBJ2-2, with a tentative D call TRBD2 (7 bases). Germline V lookup: CDR1 MNHNS, CDR2 SASEGT. Trimming left V 0 bases short and J 1 base short, with 12 bases between. The CDR3 has 17 residues. This chain's CDR3 is CASSEAGASGNTGELFF. CDR3 DNA: TGTGCCAGCAGTGAAGCGGGGGCTAGCGGGAACACCGGGGAGCTGTTTTTT.

Worth noting for this clone: Other DNA sequences of this sample code for an identical CDR3. The J gene is TRBJ2-1, the V gene TRBV5-1; 12 nucleotides agree with TRBD2. CDR3 length: 18 residues. V gave up 0 bases and J gave up 7 bases; unmatched junction bases: 11. Germline CDR1 and CDR2: SGHRS and YFSETQ. The CDR3 DNA is TGCGCCAGCAGCTTGGGGGCTAGCGGGAGGGCCAGTCGTAATGAGCAGTTCTTC. This encodes CASSLGASGRASRNEQFF.

The rearrangement uses TRBV28 and TRBJ1-2; the D is unclear. The germline CDR1 and CDR2 sequences are MDHEN and SYDVKM. The CDR3 is 11 residues long. V was cut by 4 bases and J by 8 bases, with 8 bases left in between. In DNA, the CDR3 is TGTGCCAGCAGTTCCACCAGGGGCTACACCTTC. Protein sequence: CASSSTRGYTF.

The genes are TRBV19 and TRBJ2-2; 10 bases are shared with TRBD2. The germline gives CDR1 LNHDA, CDR2 SQIVND (reference sequence). With 6 bases clipped from V and 9 bases from J, the junction kept 10 bases outside the gene matches. The CDR3 loop spans 15 amino acids. CDR3 loop: CASSILAGSSRELFF. The CDR3 DNA follows: TGTGCCAGTAGCATACTAGCGGGAAGCTCGCGGGAGCTGTTTTTT.

The chain couples TRBV7-2 to TRBJ1-1; maybe TRBD1 (6 bases). The CDR3 is made up of 14 amino acids. In germline, CDR1 is SGHTA, CDR2 FQGNSA. With 5 bases removed from V and 2 bases from J, the gap between germline ends came to 12 bases. This CDR3 reads CASSVYRDNTEAFF. CDR3 nucleotides: TGTGCCAGCAGCGTGTACAGGGATAACACTGAAGCTTTCTTT. Full variable domain (missing parts from reference TRBV7-2 and TRBJ1-1): GAGVSQSPSNKVTEKGKDVELRCDPISGHTALYWYRQSLGQGLEFLIYFQGNSAPDKSGLPSDRFSAERTGGSVSTLTIQRTQQEDSAVYLCASSVYRDNTEAFFGQGTRLTVV.

The V call is TRBV11-3, the J call TRBJ2-7; 8 positions agree with TRBD1. V lost 3 bases to trimming and J lost 7 bases; unmatched junction nucleotides: 5. CDR1 and CDR2 (germline): SGHNT, YENEEA. The CDR3 runs to 13 residues. This chain's CDR3 is CASSFQGAREQYF. The CDR3 DNA follows: TGTGCCAGCAGCTTTCAGGGGGCGCGGGAGCAGTACTTC. Full variable domain (missing parts from reference TRBV11-3 and TRBJ2-7): EAGVVQSPRYKIIEKKQPVAFWCNPISGHNTLYWYLQNLGQGPELLIRYENEEAVDDSQLPKDRFSAERLKGVDSTLKIQPAELGDSAVYLCASSFQGAREQYFGPGTRLTVT.

This clone was detected once. This rearrangement joins TRBV7-2 to TRBJ1-4; 8 nucleotides match TRBD1. From germline, CDR1 is SGHTA and CDR2 FQGNSA. V lost 4 bases, J lost 4 bases, and 5 bases stayed unmatched. This CDR3 contains 15 residues. CDR3 in DNA: TGTGCCAGCAGCTACCCGGGACAGGTTAATGAAAAACTGTTTTTT. Translating it yields CASSYPGQVNEKLFF.

The chain is built from TRBV24-1 and TRBJ1-2, with no clear D. This CDR3 is built from 14 residues. V lost 5 bases and J lost 2, with 11 bases in between. The germline gives CDR1 KGHDR, CDR2 SFDVKD. CDR3 amino acids: CATSASGGNYGYTF. CDR3 bases: TGTGCCACCAGTGCTTCGGGAGGGAACTATGGCTACACCTTC.

The chain combines TRBV7-3 with TRBJ2-1; D unclear. In germline, CDR1 is SGHTA, CDR2 FQGTGA. V was trimmed by 5 bases and J by 7 bases, leaving 15 bases between them. CDR3 length: 14 amino acids. CDR3 in amino acids: CASSLVSDPNEQFF. The CDR3, as DNA: TGTGCCAGCAGCCTAGTTTCCGATCCGAATGAGCAGTTCTTC.

This sequence joins TRBV7-9 and TRBJ2-6; 8 bases map to TRBD1. CDR3 length equals 18 residues. V gave up 3 bases and J gave up 3 bases; unmatched junction bases: 10. The germline gives CDR1 SEHNR, CDR2 FQNEAQ (reference sequence). DNA of the CDR3: TGTGCCAGCAGCTTCGGGACAGGAAACTCATTTGGGGCCAACGTCCTGACTTTC. Translated: CASSFGTGNSFGANVLTF.

The genes are TRBV7-2 and TRBJ2-7; TRBD1 is a possible D gene (6 bases). The CDR3 contains 13 residues. The germline V and J ends were trimmed by 5 bases and 3 bases, with 11 bases remaining between them. From germline, CDR1 is SGHTA and CDR2 FQGNSA. The CDR3 loop is CASSLGQLYEQYF. The CDR3 bases are TGTGCCAGCAGCCTCGGACAGCTCTACGAGCAGTACTTC.

This chain connects TRBV25-1 to TRBJ2-7; D is perhaps TRBD1 (6 bases). V lost 5 bases, J lost 5 bases, and 19 bases lay in between. This CDR3 has 15 amino acids. Germline V gives CDR1 MGHDK, CDR2 SYGVNS. DNA of the CDR3: TGTGCCAGCAGTCCATTCGCCCGACAGGACCACGAGCAGTACTTC. It codes for CASSPFARQDHEQYF.

V usage is TRBV30 and J usage is TRBJ1-1; TRBD1 aligns across 9 bases. CDR3 length: 12 residues. Germline trimming cut 0 bases from V and 10 bases from J; bases unmatched to any gene: 3. Germline V gene data show CDR1 as GTSNPN and CDR2 as SVGIG (reference sequence). CDR3 region: CAWSVTGGLAFF. For the CDR3, the DNA is TGTGCCTGGAGTGTAACAGGGGGCTTAGCTTTCTTT.

This sequence joins TRBV6-1 and TRBJ2-3; 9 bases fit TRBD1. In germline, CDR1 is MNHNS, CDR2 SASEGT. The J segment lost 1 base and the V segment lost 4 bases, leaving 9 bases of the junction unmatched. The CDR3 is made up of 17 amino acids. CDR3 sequence: CASSAHRGQVRTDTQYF. The CDR3 nucleotides read TGTGCCAGCAGTGCCCACAGGGGGCAAGTTCGCACAGATACGCAGTATTTT.

This clone was picked up a small number of times. The chain employs TRBV11-2 and TRBJ1-3; D unresolved. This CDR3 spans 16 amino acids. V lost 2 bases to trimming and J lost 7 bases, with 18 bases between them. In germline, CDR1 is SGHAT, CDR2 FQNNGV. CDR3 residues: CASSLSGSKEGNTIYF. The CDR3 bases are TGTGCCAGCAGCTTATCGGGATCCAAAGAAGGGAACACCATATATTTT.

This clone was picked up one time. The rearrangement joins TRBV5-1 to TRBJ1-4, with D unclear. The CDR3 contains 16 residues. CDR1 and CDR2 from the germline V gene are SGHRS and YFSETQ. Trimming removed 0 bases at V and 4 bases at J, with 13 bases between. DNA for the CDR3: TGCGCCAGCAGCTTGGTCCCGGGAGGAGGTAATGAAAAACTGTTTTTT. It yields the protein CASSLVPGGGNEKLFF.

The CDR3 DNA is TGTGCCAGCAGCCCGTCTTCCGAGCAGTACTTC. It codes for CASSPSSEQYF. V gene TRBV7-9 combines with J gene TRBJ2-7; D not certain. The CDR3 is 11 amino acids. Trimming removed 5 bases from V and 6 bases from J, with 8 bases in between. Germline assignment: CDR1 SEHNR and CDR2 FQNEAQ (reference sequence).

The count of this clone is one. CDR3 in DNA: TGTGCCAGCAGTTTATCTGGGGGGCGCGAGCAGTACTTC. This encodes CASSLSGGREQYF. The rearrangement links TRBV27 to TRBJ2-7; D is tentatively TRBD1 or TRBD2 (6 bases each). This CDR3 is built from 13 residues. V shed 0 bases and J shed 6 bases, with 9 bases lying between them. Germline V gives CDR1 MNHEY, CDR2 SMNVEV (reference sequence).

The chain has TRBV5-1 and TRBJ1-4, with TRBD1 identical over 8 bases. J gave up 4 bases and V 2 bases, and 1 base lay outside the gene matches. The CDR3 covers 14 residues. From germline, CDR1 is SGHRS and CDR2 YFSETQ. This CDR3 reads CASSFGQGNEKLFF. CDR3 in DNA: TGCGCCAGCAGCTTCGGACAGGGTAATGAAAAACTGTTTTTT.

V is TRBV4-2 and J is TRBJ2-7; 8 bases align to TRBD2. V dropped 0 bases and J dropped 0; count of bases not matched to a gene: 4. The CDR3 spans 16 residues. Looked up from germline, CDR1 is LGHNA and CDR2 is YNFKEQ. The CDR3 DNA is TGTGCCAGCAGCCAAGAATTAGGGACTAGCTCCTACGAGCAGTACTTC. Its translation: CASSQELGTSSYEQYF.

The chain is built from TRBV27 and TRBJ1-5, with TRBD1 as a possible D gene (5 bases). Germline assignment: CDR1 MNHEY and CDR2 SMNVEV (reference sequence). There are 16 residues in the CDR3. Trimming took 8 bases from V and 0 from J, leaving 17 bases between them. CDR3 coding DNA: TGTGCCAGCTTCACGGGGCAGTCATATAGCAATCAGCCCCAGCATTTT. It specifies CASFTGQSYSNQPQHF.

The genes are TRBV6-5 and TRBJ1-2; 10 bases map to TRBD1. From germline, CDR1 is MNHEY and CDR2 SVGAGI. CDR3 size: 15 residues. The trim removed 6 bases at V and 3 bases at J, leaving 7 bases unmatched. The CDR3 sequence is CASSNPTGGDYGYTF. DNA of the CDR3: TGTGCCAGCAGCAATCCGACAGGGGGCGACTATGGCTACACCTTC.

The DNA for the CDR3 is TGTGCCAGCCTCCGGGGGATTGGCAATCAGCCCCAGCATTTT. Translated, it gives CASLRGIGNQPQHF. The chain uses TRBV19 and TRBJ1-5; D is possibly TRBD1 (5 bases). The germline CDR1 and CDR2 sequences are LNHDA and SQIVND (reference sequence). Trimming left V 9 bases short and J 2 bases short, with 14 bases between. The CDR3 sequence is 14 residues long.

The chain joins TRBV18 to TRBJ2-7, with D maybe TRBD2 (5 bases). The CDR3 covers 15 residues. V was cut by 3 bases and J by 3 bases, with 15 bases left in between. Germline V gene lookup returns CDR1 KGHSH and CDR2 LQKENI. CDR3 in amino acids: CASSPRPGEVYEQYF. The CDR3 DNA reads as TGTGCCAGCTCACCGAGACCCGGGGAAGTCTACGAGCAGTACTTC.